This T cell receptor (beta chain) was found in a study of cytomegalovirus exposure and HLA in healthy donors. Points from the study as a whole: CMV serostatus stood as the only immune exposure information on hand. In a later analysis, across HLA loci, associated TCR counts were highest for DRB1, lowest for HLA-C.

As for this clone: Its antigen remains unknown.

The primer mix had 60 Vbeta and 13 Jbeta primers. This table comes from immunoSEQ multiplex PCR, and its TCRdb copy is limited to in-frame clones, with some not included. The profile shows 110,000 to 150,000 clones, about 72% of them singletons. The sample consisted of PBMCs. This clonotype was obtained from a man in his 60s in good health and CMV-seronegative.

CDR3 in amino acids: CASSLKASGNTIYF. The CDR3 coding sequence is TGTGCCAGCAGTTTAAAAGCCTCTGGAAACACCATATATTTT. This chain links TRBV28 with TRBJ1-3; D call uncertain. Germline V gene data show CDR1 as MDHEN and CDR2 as SYDVKM. The length of the CDR3 is 14 residues. V dropped 2 bases and J dropped 0 bases, with 5 bases sitting between them.